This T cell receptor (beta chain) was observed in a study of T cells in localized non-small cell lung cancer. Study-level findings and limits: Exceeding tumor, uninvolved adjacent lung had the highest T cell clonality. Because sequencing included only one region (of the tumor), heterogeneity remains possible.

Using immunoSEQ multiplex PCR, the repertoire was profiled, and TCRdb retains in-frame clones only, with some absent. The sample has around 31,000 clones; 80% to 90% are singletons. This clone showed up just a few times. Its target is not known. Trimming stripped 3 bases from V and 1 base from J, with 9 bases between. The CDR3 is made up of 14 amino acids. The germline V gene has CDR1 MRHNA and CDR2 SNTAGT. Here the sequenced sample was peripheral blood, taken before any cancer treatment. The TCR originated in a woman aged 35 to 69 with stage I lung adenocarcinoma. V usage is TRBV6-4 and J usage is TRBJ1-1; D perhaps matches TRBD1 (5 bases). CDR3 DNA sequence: TGTGCCAGCAGTGAGGGGCTAGAGAACACTGAAGCTTTCTTT. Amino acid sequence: CASSEGLENTEAFF.